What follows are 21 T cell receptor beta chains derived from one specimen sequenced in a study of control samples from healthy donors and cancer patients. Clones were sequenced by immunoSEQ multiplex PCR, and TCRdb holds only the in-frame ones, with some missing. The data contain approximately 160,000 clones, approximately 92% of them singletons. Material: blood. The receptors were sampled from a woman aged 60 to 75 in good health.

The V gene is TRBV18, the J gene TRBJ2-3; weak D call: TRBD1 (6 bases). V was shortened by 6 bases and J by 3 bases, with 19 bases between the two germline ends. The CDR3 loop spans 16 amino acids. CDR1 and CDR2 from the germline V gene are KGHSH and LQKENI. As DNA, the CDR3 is TGTGCCAGCTCGCCCTCAGCCTTTACAGGGACAGATACGCAGTATTTT. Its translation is CASSPSAFTGTDTQYF.

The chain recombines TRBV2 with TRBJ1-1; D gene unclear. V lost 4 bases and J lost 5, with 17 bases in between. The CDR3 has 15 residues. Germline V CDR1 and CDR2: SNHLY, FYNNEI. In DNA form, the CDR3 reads TGTGCCAGCAGTGGGGGAGGGAGTATCGGGACTGAAGCTTTCTTT. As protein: CASSGGGSIGTEAFF.

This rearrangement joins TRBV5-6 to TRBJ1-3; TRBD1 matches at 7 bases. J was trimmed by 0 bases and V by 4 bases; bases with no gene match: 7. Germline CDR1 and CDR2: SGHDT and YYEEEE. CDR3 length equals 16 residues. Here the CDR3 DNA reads TGTGCCAGCAGCGGCGGACAGGCTAGCTCTGGAAACACCATATATTTT. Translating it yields CASSGGQASSGNTIYF.

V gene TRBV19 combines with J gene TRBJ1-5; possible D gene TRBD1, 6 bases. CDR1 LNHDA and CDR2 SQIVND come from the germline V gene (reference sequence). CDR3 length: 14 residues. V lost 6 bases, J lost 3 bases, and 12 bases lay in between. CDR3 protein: CASRMDRDNQPQHF. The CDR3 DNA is TGTGCCAGTAGGATGGACAGAGACAATCAGCCCCAGCATTTT.

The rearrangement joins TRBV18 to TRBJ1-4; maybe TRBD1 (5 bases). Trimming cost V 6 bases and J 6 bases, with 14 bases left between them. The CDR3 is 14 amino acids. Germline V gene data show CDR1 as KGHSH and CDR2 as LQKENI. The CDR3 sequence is CASSGQLADEKLFF. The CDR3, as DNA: TGTGCCAGCTCGGGGCAGTTGGCGGATGAAAAACTGTTTTTT.

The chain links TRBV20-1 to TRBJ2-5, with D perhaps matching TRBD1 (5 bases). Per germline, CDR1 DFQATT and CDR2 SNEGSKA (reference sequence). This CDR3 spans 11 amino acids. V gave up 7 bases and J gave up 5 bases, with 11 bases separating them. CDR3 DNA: TGCAGTGTGGGAAGGGGCGAGACCCAGTACTTC. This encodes CSVGRGETQYF.

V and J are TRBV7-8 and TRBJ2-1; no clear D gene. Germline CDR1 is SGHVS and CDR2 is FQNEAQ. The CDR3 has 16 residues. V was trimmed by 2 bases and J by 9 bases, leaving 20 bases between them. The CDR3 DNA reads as TGTGCCAGCAGCTTAACCCCGGCTTCCGGCCTCGGTGAGCAGTTCTTC. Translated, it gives CASSLTPASGLGEQFF. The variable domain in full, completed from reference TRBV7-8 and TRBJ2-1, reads GAGVSQSPRYKVAKRGQDVALRCDPISGHVSLFWYQQALGQGPEFLTYFQNEAQLDKSGLPSDRFFAERPEGSVSTLKIQRTQQEDSAVYLCASSLTPASGLGEQFFGPGTRLTVL.

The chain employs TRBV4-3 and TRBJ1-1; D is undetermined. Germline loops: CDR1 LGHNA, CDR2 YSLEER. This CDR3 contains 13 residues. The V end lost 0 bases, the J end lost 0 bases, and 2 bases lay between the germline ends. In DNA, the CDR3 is TGCGCCAGCAGCCAAGAAATGAACACTGAAGCTTTCTTT. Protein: CASSQEMNTEAFF.

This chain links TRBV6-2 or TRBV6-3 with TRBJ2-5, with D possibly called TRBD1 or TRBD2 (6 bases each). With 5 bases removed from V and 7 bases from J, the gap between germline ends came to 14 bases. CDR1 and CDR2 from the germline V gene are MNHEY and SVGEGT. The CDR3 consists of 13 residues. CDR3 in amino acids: CASSLPGGVTQYF. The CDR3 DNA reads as TGTGCCAGCAGTCTCCCCGGGGGCGTGACCCAGTACTTC.

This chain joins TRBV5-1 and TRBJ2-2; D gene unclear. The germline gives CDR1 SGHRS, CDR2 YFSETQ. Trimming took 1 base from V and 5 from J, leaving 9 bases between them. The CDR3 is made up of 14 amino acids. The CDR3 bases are TGCGCCAGCAGCTTGCTGTCGGATACCGGGGAGCTGTTTTTT. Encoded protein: CASSLLSDTGELFF. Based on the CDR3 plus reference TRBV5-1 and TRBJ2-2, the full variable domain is KAGVTQTPRYLIKTRGQQVTLSCSPISGHRSVSWYQQTPGQGLQFLFEYFSETQRNKGNFPGRFSGRQFSNSRSEMNVSTLELGDSALYLCASSLLSDTGELFFGEGSRLTVL.

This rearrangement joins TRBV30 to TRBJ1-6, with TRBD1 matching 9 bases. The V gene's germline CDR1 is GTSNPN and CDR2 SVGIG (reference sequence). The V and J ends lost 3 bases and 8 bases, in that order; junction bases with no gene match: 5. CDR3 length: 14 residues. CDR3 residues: CAWRGGTGYSPLHF. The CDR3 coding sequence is TGTGCCTGGAGGGGCGGGACAGGGTATTCACCCCTCCACTTT. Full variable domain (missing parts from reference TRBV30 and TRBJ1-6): SQTIHQWPATLVQPVGSPLSLECTVEGTSNPNLYWYRQAAGRGLQLLFYSVGIGQISSEVPQNLSASRPQDRQFILSSKKLLLSDSGFYLCAWRGGTGYSPLHFGNGTRLTVT.

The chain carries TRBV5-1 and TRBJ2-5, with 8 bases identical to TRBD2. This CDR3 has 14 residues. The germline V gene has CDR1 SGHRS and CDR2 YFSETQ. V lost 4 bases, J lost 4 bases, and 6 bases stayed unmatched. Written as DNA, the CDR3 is TGCGCCAGCAGCGCGGCGGGGGGAGGAGAGACCCAGTACTTC. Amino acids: CASSAAGGGETQYF.

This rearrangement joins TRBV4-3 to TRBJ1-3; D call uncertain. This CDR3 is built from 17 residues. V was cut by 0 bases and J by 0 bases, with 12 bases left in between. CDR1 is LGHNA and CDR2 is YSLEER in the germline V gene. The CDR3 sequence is CASSQETAASSGNTIYF. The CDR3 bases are TGCGCCAGCAGCCAAGAAACAGCGGCGAGCTCTGGAAACACCATATATTTT.

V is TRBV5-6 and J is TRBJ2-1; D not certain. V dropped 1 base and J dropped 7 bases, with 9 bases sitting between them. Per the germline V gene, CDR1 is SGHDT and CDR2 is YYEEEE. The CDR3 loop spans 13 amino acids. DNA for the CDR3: TGTGCCAGCAGCTTGTGGAATAATAATGAGCAGTTCTTC. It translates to CASSLWNNNEQFF.

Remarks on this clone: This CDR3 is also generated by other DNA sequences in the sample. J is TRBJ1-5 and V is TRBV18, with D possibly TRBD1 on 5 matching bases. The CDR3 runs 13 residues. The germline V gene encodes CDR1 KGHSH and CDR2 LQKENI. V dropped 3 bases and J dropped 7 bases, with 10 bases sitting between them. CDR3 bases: TGTGCCAGCTCACCCCAGGGCGACCAGCCCCAGCATTTT. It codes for CASSPQGDQPQHF.

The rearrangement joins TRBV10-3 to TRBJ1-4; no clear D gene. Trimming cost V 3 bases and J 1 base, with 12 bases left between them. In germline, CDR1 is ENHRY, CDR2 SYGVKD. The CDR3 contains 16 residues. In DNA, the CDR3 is TGTGCCATCAGTGACCGTGAAGCTATAACTAATGAAAAACTGTTTTTT. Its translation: CAISDREAITNEKLFF.

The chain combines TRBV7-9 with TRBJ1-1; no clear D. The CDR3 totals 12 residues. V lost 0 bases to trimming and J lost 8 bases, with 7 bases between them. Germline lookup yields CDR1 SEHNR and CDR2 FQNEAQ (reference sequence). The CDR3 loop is CASSLANNEAFF. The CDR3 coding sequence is TGTGCCAGCAGCTTAGCGAATAACGAAGCTTTCTTT.

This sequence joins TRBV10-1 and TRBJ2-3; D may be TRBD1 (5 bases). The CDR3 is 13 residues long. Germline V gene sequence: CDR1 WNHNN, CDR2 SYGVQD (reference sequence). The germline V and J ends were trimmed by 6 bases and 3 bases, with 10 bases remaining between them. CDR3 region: CASSRDSTDTQYF. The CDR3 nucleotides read TGCGCCAGCAGCAGGGATTCGACAGATACGCAGTATTTT.

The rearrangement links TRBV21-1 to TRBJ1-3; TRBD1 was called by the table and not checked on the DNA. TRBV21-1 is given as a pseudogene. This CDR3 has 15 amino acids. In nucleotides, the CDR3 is TGTGCCAGCCTTAAAGGGGCCTACAGACCTAACGCCATATATTTT. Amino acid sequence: CASLKGAYRPNAIYF.

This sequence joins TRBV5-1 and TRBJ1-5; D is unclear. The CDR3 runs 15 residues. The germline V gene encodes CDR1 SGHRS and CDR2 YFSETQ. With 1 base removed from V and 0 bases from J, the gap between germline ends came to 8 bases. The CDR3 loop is CASSLYGYSNQPQHF. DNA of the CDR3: TGCGCCAGCAGCTTGTACGGTTATAGCAATCAGCCCCAGCATTTT.

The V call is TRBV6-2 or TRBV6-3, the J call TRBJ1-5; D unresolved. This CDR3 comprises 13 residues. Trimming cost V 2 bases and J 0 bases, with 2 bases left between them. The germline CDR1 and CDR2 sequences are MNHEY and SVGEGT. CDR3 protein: CASSYVSNQPQHF. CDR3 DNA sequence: TGTGCCAGCAGTTACGTTAGCAATCAGCCCCAGCATTTT.